Presented here are 23 T cell receptor beta chains from one specimen sequenced in a study of identical twins. TCRdb itself ran the 5' RACE reads through MiXCR, one entry per CDR3 protein. The sample includes hundreds of thousands of distinct CDR3 sequences, approximately 13% seen only once; the top ten take around 1.5%. The sample was also reused in another study, on yellow fever vaccine responses in identical twins.

The material sequenced was PBMCs. The receptor source for this set is a young woman in good health.

Only a few counts were recorded for this clonotype. The chain recombines TRBV20-1 with TRBJ2-3, with TRBD2 matching over 11 bases. J was trimmed by 6 bases and V by 5 bases; bases with no gene match: 10. CDR3 length: 15 amino acids. The germline V gene encodes CDR1 DFQATT and CDR2 SNEGSKA (reference sequence). This CDR3 is CSAPTLAGGGDTQYF. The CDR3 DNA reads TGCAGTGCTCCGACGCTAGCGGGAGGCGGGGATACGCAGTATTTT.

This chain links TRBV11-3 with TRBJ2-1; a weak D match, TRBD1 (5 bases). CDR3 length: 15 residues. V was shortened by 6 bases and J by 3 bases, with 15 bases between the two germline ends. Germline-derived CDR1 and CDR2 are SGHNT and YENEEA. CDR3 protein: CASRPPGIGYNEQFF. The CDR3 coding sequence is TGTGCCAGCAGACCTCCAGGGATCGGCTACAATGAGCAGTTCTTC.

This clonotype appeared many times. DNA for the CDR3: TGTGCCATCAGTGGTCTACTAACCACAGATACGCAGTATTTT. The encoded protein is CAISGLLTTDTQYF. The rearrangement joins TRBV10-3 to TRBJ2-3; no reliable D call. V was shortened by 4 bases and J by 2 bases, with 10 bases between the two germline ends. Germline CDR1 ENHRY, CDR2 SYGVKD. CDR3 length equals 14 residues.

V and J are TRBV5-1 and TRBJ2-1, with D unclear. This CDR3 comprises 15 residues. V shed 5 bases and J shed 0 bases, with 12 bases lying between them. Germline V gene data show CDR1 as SGHRS and CDR2 as YFSETQ. In DNA form, the CDR3 reads TGCGCCAGCAGTACGGAACTTGGCTCCTACAATGAGCAGTTCTTC. The encoded protein is CASSTELGSYNEQFF.

The chain links TRBV6-5 to TRBJ2-2; the D is unclear. V was trimmed by 5 bases and J by 6 bases, leaving 7 bases between them. The CDR3 spans 12 residues. Germline values: CDR1 MNHEY, CDR2 SVGAGI. CDR3 in amino acids: CASSNSAGELFF. Here the CDR3 DNA reads TGTGCCAGCAGTAATTCAGCCGGGGAGCTGTTTTTT.

On this clonotype itself: The junction differs from germline at one of its ends, possibly a read error. The DNA of the CDR3 is TGCGTCAGCAGCCCTGGAGGGACGGTATCCTACGAGCAGTACTTC. Protein product: CVSSPGGTVSYEQYF. The chain links TRBV5-1 to TRBJ2-7, with a tentative D call TRBD2 (6 bases). Germline V gene data show CDR1 as SGHRS and CDR2 as YFSETQ. CDR3 length: 15 residues.

This clonotype was observed a handful of times. The chain recombines TRBV29-1 with TRBJ2-3, with 12 bases lining up with TRBD2. Trimming took 7 bases from V and 11 from J; bases not matched to a gene: 10. The CDR3 consists of 13 residues. Germline CDR1 and CDR2: SQVTM and ANQGSEA. The CDR3 DNA follows: TGCAGCGCCAACTGGGGACTAGCGGGTCGGCAGTATTTT. It is translated as CSANWGLAGRQYF.

The J gene is TRBJ1-6, the V gene TRBV10-3, with D possibly matching TRBD1 (6 bases). Germline values: CDR1 ENHRY, CDR2 SYGVKD. The CDR3 runs to 13 residues. V was trimmed by 6 bases and J by 7 bases, leaving 10 bases between them. The CDR3 reads CAIRQGRNSPLHF. DNA of the CDR3: TGTGCCATCAGACAGGGAAGGAATTCACCCCTCCACTTT.

The rearrangement links TRBV6-5 to TRBJ2-1; 11 nucleotides line up with TRBD2. This CDR3 contains 17 residues. The germline CDR1 and CDR2 sequences are MNHEY and SVGAGI. The V gene end was trimmed by 1 base and the J gene end by 5 bases; junction bases not matched to a gene: 7. CDR3 nucleotide sequence: TGTGCCAGCAGTTACTTTGGGCTAGCGGGAGGACACAATGAGCAGTTCTTC. Its protein product is CASSYFGLAGGHNEQFF.

The chain carries TRBV11-2 and TRBJ2-5, with 7 bases that match TRBD2. Germline V gene lookup returns CDR1 SGHAT and CDR2 FQNNGV. This CDR3 spans 16 amino acids. V dropped 4 bases and J dropped 5; count of bases not matched to a gene: 13. DNA for the CDR3: TGTGCCAGCAGCTCCCCCCGCCAACGGGAGGAGGAGACCCAGTACTTC. This encodes CASSSPRQREEETQYF.

This clonotype was seen more than once but under ten times. The rearrangement uses TRBV6-5 and TRBJ2-1; D possibly corresponds to TRBD1 (6 bases). Germline loops: CDR1 MNHEY, CDR2 SVGAGI. The CDR3 has 15 residues. Trimming stripped 2 bases from V and 0 bases from J, with 8 bases between. Here the CDR3 reads CASSYRGNSYNEQFF. The CDR3 DNA sequence: TGTGCCAGCAGTTACAGGGGGAACTCCTACAATGAGCAGTTCTTC.

This clonotype was observed a few times. This chain connects TRBV15 to TRBJ2-7, with D unresolved. The germline CDR1 and CDR2 sequences are LNHNV and YYDKDF (reference sequence). With 5 bases removed from V and 3 bases from J, the gap between germline ends came to 14 bases. CDR3 size: 14 residues. CDR3 loop: CATSPLGNLYEQYF. CDR3 in DNA: TGTGCCACCAGCCCTCTGGGAAACCTCTACGAGCAGTACTTC.

The rearrangement links TRBV28 to TRBJ2-7; weak D call: TRBD2 (6 bases). Looked up from germline, CDR1 is MDHEN and CDR2 is SYDVKM. V gave up 5 bases and J gave up 2 bases, with 19 bases separating them. CDR3 length: 16 residues. The CDR3 DNA reads TGTGCCAGCAGTCCCCTTCGGACGGGAGTCCCCTACGAGCAGTACTTC. Residues: CASSPLRTGVPYEQYF.

V gene TRBV12-3 or TRBV12-4 combines with J gene TRBJ2-1, with 7 bases fitting TRBD2. This CDR3 contains 14 residues. V gave up 7 bases and J gave up 8 bases; unmatched junction bases: 11. The CDR3, as DNA: TGTGCCAGCACTCGATGGGGGGGAGGGGATGAGCAGTTCTTC. Encoded protein: CASTRWGGGDEQFF.

This clonotype came up once. The chain uses TRBV11-3 and TRBJ2-7; the match to TRBD2 covers 12 bases. The junction had 7 bases not matched to a gene; V was cut back by 5 bases and J by 2 bases. Germline V CDR1 and CDR2: SGHNT, YENEEA. CDR3 length equals 16 residues. CDR3 bases: TGTGCCAGCAGCCCCTGGACTAGCGGGGCAACCTACGAGCAGTACTTC. This sequence encodes CASSPWTSGATYEQYF.

This clonotype was seen at least ten times. The chain recombines TRBV5-1 with TRBJ2-1; 9 bases fit TRBD2. The CDR3 is 18 amino acids. CDR1 is SGHRS and CDR2 is YFSETQ in the germline V gene. Losses at the gene ends were 5 bases for V and 0 bases for J; bases not matched to a gene: 12. CDR3 region: CASSSGTSLSSSYNEQFF. CDR3 nucleotides: TGCGCCAGCAGTTCCGGGACTAGCCTCTCTAGCTCCTACAATGAGCAGTTCTTC.

This clonotype was detected many times. The CDR3 is CASTKNGGVGNEQFF. CDR3 bases: TGTGCCAGCACCAAAAACGGGGGGGTAGGTAATGAGCAGTTCTTC. This chain links TRBV12-3 or TRBV12-4 with TRBJ2-1; TRBD2 aligns across 8 bases. The CDR3 has 15 amino acids. With V trimmed by 7 bases and J by 7 bases, 12 bases remained unmatched.

This clonotype showed up just a few times. The J gene is TRBJ2-3, the V gene TRBV12-3 or TRBV12-4; no firm D call. The CDR3 is 13 residues long. V was clipped by 3 bases and J by 3 bases, with 7 bases between them. The CDR3: CASSFDLTDTQYF. In nucleotides, the CDR3 is TGTGCCAGCAGTTTTGACTTGACAGATACGCAGTATTTT.

This clonotype was found a few times. The chain is built from TRBV5-1 and TRBJ1-4; the match to TRBD1 covers 10 bases. Germline assignment: CDR1 SGHRS and CDR2 YFSETQ. The CDR3 is made up of 15 amino acids. Trimming removed 4 bases from V and 6 bases from J; junction bases left unmatched: 6. The chain's CDR3 is CASSTRQGADEKLFF. In DNA, the CDR3 is TGCGCCAGCAGCACGCGACAGGGGGCTGATGAAAAACTGTTTTTT.

The gene calls are TRBV6-1 and TRBJ1-2; D gene ambiguous. The germline gives CDR1 MNHNS, CDR2 SASEGT. Trimming left V 10 bases short and J 0 bases short, with 18 bases between. This CDR3 region has 15 residues. The CDR3 loop reads CATTQDRTPNYGYTF. CDR3 nucleotide sequence: TGTGCCACCACGCAGGATCGTACTCCTAACTATGGCTACACCTTC.

This clonotype was counted at least ten times. The chain joins TRBV7-8 to TRBJ2-7, with TRBD1 as a possible D gene (5 bases). V lost 5 bases and J 0 bases, leaving 11 bases between the germline ends. This CDR3 spans 14 amino acids. Germline CDR1 and CDR2: SGHVS and FQNEAQ. The CDR3 is CASSPQANSYEQYF. The CDR3 DNA reads TGTGCCAGCAGCCCACAGGCAAACTCCTACGAGCAGTACTTC.

Comments on this clonotype: This likely comes from a read error, as the CDR3 has no conserved phenylalanine or tryptophan at its end. V and J are TRBV20-1 and TRBJ2-2; no definite D call. Deletions cut 3 bases from V and 4 bases from J, with 12 bases between. The CDR3 totals 14 residues. CDR1 and CDR2 from the germline V gene are DFQATT and SNEGSKA (reference sequence). CDR3 bases: TGCAGTGCTAGGTCCGTACGAGTCACCGGGGAGCTGTTTTCT. Translation: CSARSVRVTGELFS.

This clonotype has just a few counts. The V call is TRBV5-6, the J call TRBJ2-1; no clear D gene. The CDR3 covers 17 residues. V was clipped by 5 bases and J by 1 base, with 19 bases between them. CDR1 and CDR2 from the germline V gene are SGHDT and YYEEEE. As DNA, the CDR3 is TGTGCCAGCAGTCTACGGCCCCAGCACCCTTCCTACAATGAGCAGTTCTTC. Encoded protein: CASSLRPQHPSYNEQFF.